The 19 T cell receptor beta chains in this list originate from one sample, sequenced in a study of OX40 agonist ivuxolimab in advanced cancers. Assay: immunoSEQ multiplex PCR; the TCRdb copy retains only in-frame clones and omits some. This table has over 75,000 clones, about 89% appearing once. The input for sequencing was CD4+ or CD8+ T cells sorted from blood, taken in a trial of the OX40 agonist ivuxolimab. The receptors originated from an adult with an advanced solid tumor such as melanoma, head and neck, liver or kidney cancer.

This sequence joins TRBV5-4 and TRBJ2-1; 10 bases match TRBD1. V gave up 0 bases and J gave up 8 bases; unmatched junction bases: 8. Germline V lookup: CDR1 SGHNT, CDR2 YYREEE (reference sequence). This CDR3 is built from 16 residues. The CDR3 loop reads CASSLARGQGVDEQFF. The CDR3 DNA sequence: TGTGCCAGCAGCTTGGCTCGTGGACAGGGGGTCGATGAGCAGTTCTTC.

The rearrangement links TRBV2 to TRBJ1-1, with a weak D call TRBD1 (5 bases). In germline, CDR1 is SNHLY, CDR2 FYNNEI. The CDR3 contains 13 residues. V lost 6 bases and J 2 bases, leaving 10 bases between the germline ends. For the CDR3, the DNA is TGTGCCAGCAGGGCGACAGAAAACACTGAAGCTTTCTTT. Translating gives CASRATENTEAFF.

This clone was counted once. Here the CDR3 DNA reads TGTGCCACCAGCAGAGATGTCTGGCGCTCTGGAAACACCATATATTTT. It codes for CATSRDVWRSGNTIYF. This chain joins TRBV15 and TRBJ1-3; no firm D call. Germline values: CDR1 LNHNV, CDR2 YYDKDF (reference sequence). The CDR3 length is 16 residues. V was cut by 0 bases and J by 0 bases, with 9 bases left in between.

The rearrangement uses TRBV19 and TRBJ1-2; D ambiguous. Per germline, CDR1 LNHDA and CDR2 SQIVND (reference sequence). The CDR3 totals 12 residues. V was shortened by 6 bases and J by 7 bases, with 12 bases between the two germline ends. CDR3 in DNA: TGTGCCAGTAGGTTAGAGAAGGGTGGCTACACCTTC. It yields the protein CASRLEKGGYTF.

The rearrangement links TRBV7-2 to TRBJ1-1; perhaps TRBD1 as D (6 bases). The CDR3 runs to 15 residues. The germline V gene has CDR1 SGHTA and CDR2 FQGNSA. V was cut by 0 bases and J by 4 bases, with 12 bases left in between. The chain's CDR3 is CASSLAGGQGTEAFF. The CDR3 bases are TGTGCCAGCAGCTTAGCGGGGGGGCAGGGCACTGAAGCTTTCTTT.

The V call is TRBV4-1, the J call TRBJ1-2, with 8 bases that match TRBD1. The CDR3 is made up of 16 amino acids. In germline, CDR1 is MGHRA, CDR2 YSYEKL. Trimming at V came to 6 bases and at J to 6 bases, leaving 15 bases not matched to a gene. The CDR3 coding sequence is TGCGCCAGCAGTGCACCGGACAGGGAGGATGTGGATGGCTACACCTTC. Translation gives CASSAPDREDVDGYTF.

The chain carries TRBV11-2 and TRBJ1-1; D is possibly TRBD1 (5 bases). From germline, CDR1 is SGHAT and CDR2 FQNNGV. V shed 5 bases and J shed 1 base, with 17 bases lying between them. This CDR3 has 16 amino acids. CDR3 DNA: TGTGCCAGCAGCCCAAGACAGCGCCGGGGGAACACTGAAGCTTTCTTT. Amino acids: CASSPRQRRGNTEAFF.

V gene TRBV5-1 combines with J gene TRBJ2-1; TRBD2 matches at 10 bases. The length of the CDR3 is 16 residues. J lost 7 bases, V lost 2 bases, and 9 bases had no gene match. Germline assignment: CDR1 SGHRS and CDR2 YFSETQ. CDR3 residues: CASSLSGTSESNEQFF. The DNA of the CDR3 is TGCGCCAGCAGCTTATCCGGGACTAGCGAATCTAATGAGCAGTTCTTC.

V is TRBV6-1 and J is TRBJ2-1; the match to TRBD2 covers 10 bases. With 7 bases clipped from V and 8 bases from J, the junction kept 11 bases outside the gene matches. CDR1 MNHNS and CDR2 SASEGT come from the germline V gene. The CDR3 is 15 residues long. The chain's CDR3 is CASTPLAGDNYEQFF. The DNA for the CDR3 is TGTGCCAGCACCCCTCTAGCGGGAGATAATTATGAGCAGTTCTTC.

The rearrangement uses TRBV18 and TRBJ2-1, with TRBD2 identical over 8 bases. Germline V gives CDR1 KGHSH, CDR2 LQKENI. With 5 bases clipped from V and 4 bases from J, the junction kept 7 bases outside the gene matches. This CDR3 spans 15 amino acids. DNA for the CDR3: TGTGCCAGCTCAAGAGGAGCGGGAGAATACAATGAGCAGTTCTTC. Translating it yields CASSRGAGEYNEQFF.

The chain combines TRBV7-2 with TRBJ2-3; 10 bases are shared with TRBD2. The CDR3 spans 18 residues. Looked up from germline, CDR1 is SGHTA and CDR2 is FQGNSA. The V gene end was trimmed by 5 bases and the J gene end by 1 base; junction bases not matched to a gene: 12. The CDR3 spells CASSPRTSGRSGTDTQYF. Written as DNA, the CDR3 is TGTGCCAGCAGCCCTCGGACTAGCGGTAGAAGTGGCACAGATACGCAGTATTTT.

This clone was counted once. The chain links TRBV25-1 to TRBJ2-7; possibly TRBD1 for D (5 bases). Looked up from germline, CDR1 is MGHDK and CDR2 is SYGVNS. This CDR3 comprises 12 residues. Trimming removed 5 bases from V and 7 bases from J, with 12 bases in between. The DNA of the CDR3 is TGTGCCAGCAGTAGGGCAGGGATTGAGCAGTACTTC. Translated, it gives CASSRAGIEQYF.

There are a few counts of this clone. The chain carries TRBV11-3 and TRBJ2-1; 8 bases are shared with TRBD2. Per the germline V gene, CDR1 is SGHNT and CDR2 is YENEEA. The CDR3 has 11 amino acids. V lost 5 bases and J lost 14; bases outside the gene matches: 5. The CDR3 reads CASSQSGSEFF. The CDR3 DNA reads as TGTGCCAGCAGCCAGAGCGGGAGTGAGTTCTTC.

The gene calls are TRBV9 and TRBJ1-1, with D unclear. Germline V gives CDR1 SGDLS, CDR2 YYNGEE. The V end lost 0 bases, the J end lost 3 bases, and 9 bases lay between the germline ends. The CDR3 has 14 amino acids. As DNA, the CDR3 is TGTGCCAGCAGCGTAGCCGGGGATGACACTGAAGCTTTCTTT. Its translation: CASSVAGDDTEAFF.

The DNA for the CDR3 is TGTGCCAGTAGTATTTCGGGTTTTGGGGCCAAAAACATTCAGTACTTC. Amino acid sequence: CASSISGFGAKNIQYF. The rearrangement links TRBV19 to TRBJ2-4; no firm D call. The V end lost 3 bases, the J end lost 1 base, and 13 bases lay between the germline ends. This CDR3 is built from 16 residues. Germline-derived CDR1 and CDR2 are LNHDA and SQIVND (reference sequence).

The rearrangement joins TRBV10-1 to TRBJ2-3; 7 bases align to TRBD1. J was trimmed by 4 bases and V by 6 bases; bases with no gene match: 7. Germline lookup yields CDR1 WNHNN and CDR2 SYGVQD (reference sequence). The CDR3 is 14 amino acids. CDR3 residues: CASRQGQEADTQYF. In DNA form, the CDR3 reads TGCGCCAGCAGACAGGGGCAAGAAGCAGATACGCAGTATTTT.

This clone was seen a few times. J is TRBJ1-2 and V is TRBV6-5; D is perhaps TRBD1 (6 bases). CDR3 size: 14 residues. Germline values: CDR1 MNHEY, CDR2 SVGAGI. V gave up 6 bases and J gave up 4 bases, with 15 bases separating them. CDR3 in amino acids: CASSAAGGAYGYTF. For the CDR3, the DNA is TGTGCCAGCAGCGCAGCCGGGGGCGCCTATGGCTACACCTTC.

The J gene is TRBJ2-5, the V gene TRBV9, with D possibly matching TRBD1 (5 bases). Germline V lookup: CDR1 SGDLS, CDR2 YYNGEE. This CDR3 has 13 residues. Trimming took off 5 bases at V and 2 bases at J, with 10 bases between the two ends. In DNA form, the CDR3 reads TGTGCCAGCAGTAGACAGCTACAAGAGACCCAGTACTTC. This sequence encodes CASSRQLQETQYF.

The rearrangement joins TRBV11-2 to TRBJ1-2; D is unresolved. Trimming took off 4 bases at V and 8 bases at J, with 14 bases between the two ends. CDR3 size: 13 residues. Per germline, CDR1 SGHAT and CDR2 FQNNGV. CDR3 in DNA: TGTGCCAGCAGCTCAGAAGGTTCCGGGGGCTACACCTTC. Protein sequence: CASSSEGSGGYTF.